This passage covers 7 T cell receptor beta chains from one sample sequenced in a study of CD8+ T cells in alopecia areata (dated by TCRdb to the late 2010s). The method behind the library was the immunoSEQ multiplex PCR assay. RNA was extracted from all samples and reverse transcribed into cDNA, which served as template for TCR sequencing. TCRdb took this table from immuneACCESS and kept in-frame rearrangements with V and J called. Such tables lack part of the clones; where checked against another copy, unresolved V genes explain under half of the gap, and the rest is unexplained. This sample has under 150,000 clones in its table, and about 51% of those were observed once. About 11% of the sample is held by the ten biggest clonotypes. Sequencing used NKG2D-low CD8+ T cells sorted from blood. The cell subset or site label for this specimen denotes: sorted CD8+ NKG2D-low blood T cells. The source is a human donor with alopecia areata.

This clone occurred a few times. The chain joins TRBV28 to TRBJ2-7; TRBD2 matches at 8 bases. V dropped 4 bases and J dropped 4; count of bases not matched to a gene: 12. This CDR3 contains 16 residues. Germline assignment: CDR1 MDHEN and CDR2 SYDVKM. The CDR3: CASSSTLLADLYEQYF. The DNA for the CDR3 is TGTGCCAGCAGTTCAACATTACTAGCGGATCTTTACGAGCAGTACTTC.

CDR3 sequence reads: CAWSDSRNEQYF. The CDR3, as DNA: TGTGCCTGGAGTGATAGTCGGAACGAGCAGTACTTC. The chain recombines TRBV30 with TRBJ2-7, with D unresolved. This CDR3 contains 12 residues. Germline CDR1 is GTSNPN and CDR2 is SVGIG (reference sequence). Trimming shortened V by 1 base and J by 5 bases, and 9 bases separated the two germline ends.

This clone has just one count. This chain uses TRBV5-1 with TRBJ2-7; 10 bases line up with TRBD2. The germline CDR1 and CDR2 sequences are SGHRS and YFSETQ. The CDR3 runs to 16 residues. V dropped 0 bases and J dropped 4; count of bases not matched to a gene: 7. The CDR3 coding sequence is TGCGCCAGCAGCTTGGATCCTAGCGGGAGTAGTTACGAGCAGTACTTC. It specifies CASSLDPSGSSYEQYF.

The sample holds a few counts of this clone. J is TRBJ2-2 and V is TRBV29-1, with 13 bases lining up with TRBD2. CDR1 and CDR2 from the germline V gene are SQVTM and ANQGSEA. Trimming cost V 7 bases and J 5 bases; bases outside gene matches: 7. CDR3 length: 15 residues. The CDR3 DNA follows: TGCAGCGCCGGCGGACTAGCGGGGGAGACCGGGGAGCTGTTTTTT. It codes for CSAGGLAGETGELFF.

The chain uses TRBV29-1 and TRBJ1-2; D unresolved. The length of the CDR3 is 12 residues. Per the germline V gene, CDR1 is SQVTM and CDR2 is ANQGSEA. With 7 bases removed from V and 8 bases from J, the gap between germline ends came to 17 bases. This chain's CDR3 is CSAPDGSLGYTF. The CDR3 DNA reads TGCAGCGCACCCGACGGGTCCCTGGGCTACACCTTC.

The chain combines TRBV5-6 with TRBJ2-7; D remains unclear. V lost 3 bases, J lost 4 bases, and 8 bases lay in between. Germline V gives CDR1 SGHDT, CDR2 YYEEEE. The CDR3 runs 12 residues. In DNA form, the CDR3 reads TGTGCCAGCAGCTCGCTCGGATACGAGCAGTACTTC. As protein: CASSSLGYEQYF. The variable domain in full, with the rest retrieved from reference TRBV5-6 and TRBJ2-7, is DAGVTQSPTHLIKTRGQQVTLRCSPKSGHDTVSWYQQALGQGPQFIFQYYEEEERQRGNFPDRFSGHQFPNYSSELNVNALLLGDSALYLCASSSLGYEQYFGPGTRLTVT.

The table lists this clone with a few counts. The rearrangement uses TRBV29-1 and TRBJ2-4, with D possibly TRBD1 on 7 matching bases. Germline V gene data show CDR1 as SQVTM and CDR2 as ANQGSEA. The ends were cut back, 2 bases at V and 6 bases at J, with 17 bases in the middle. The CDR3 consists of 15 residues. CDR3: CSVELGEQGGNIQYF. CDR3 DNA: TGCAGCGTTGAACTAGGGGAGCAGGGGGGAAACATTCAGTACTTC.